Following are 26 T cell receptor beta chains from one sample sequenced in a study of radiotherapy plus CTLA-4 blockade in lung cancer. Sequenced by immunoSEQ multiplex PCR; TCRdb stores in-frame clones only, minus some. The sample lists about 1,500 clones, 80% to 90% occurring once. Specimen: tumor tissue, collected from a patient treated with radiotherapy plus ipilimumab. All receptors come from a human donor with non-small cell lung cancer who had a complete response to radiotherapy plus ipilimumab.

The chain links TRBV30 to TRBJ1-1; unclear D gene. CDR1 is GTSNPN, CDR2 SVGIG, per germline (reference sequence). V lost 0 bases and J lost 0, with 14 bases in between. This CDR3 contains 16 residues. Written as DNA, the CDR3 is TGTGCCTGGAGTGTACTGGGGATAAGAATGAACACTGAAGCTTTCTTT. It specifies CAWSVLGIRMNTEAFF.

The V gene is TRBV18, the J gene TRBJ2-3; no firm D call. Germline V gives CDR1 KGHSH, CDR2 LQKENI. The CDR3 runs 16 residues. The V and J ends lost 5 bases and 0 bases respectively, with 15 bases between them. The CDR3 region has the DNA TGTGCCAGCTCAGCTACGGACGGCTCTAGCACAGATACGCAGTATTTT. It specifies CASSATDGSSTDTQYF.

This clone was seen more than once but under ten times. The chain carries TRBV18 and TRBJ1-3; D not resolved. Looked up from germline, CDR1 is KGHSH and CDR2 is LQKENI. This CDR3 is built from 15 residues. V lost 8 bases and J lost 1, with 15 bases in between. The CDR3, as DNA: TGTGCCAGCCATAGATTAGGAGCATCTGGAAACACCATATATTTT. This encodes CASHRLGASGNTIYF. Looking up the rest from reference TRBV18 and TRBJ1-3 gives the full variable domain: NAGVMQNPRHLVRRRGQEARLRCSPMKGHSHVYWYRQLPEEGLKFMVYLQKENIIDESGMPKERFSAEFPKEGPSILRIQQVVRGDSAAYFCASHRLGASGNTIYFGEGSWLTVV.

The chain combines TRBV6-6 with TRBJ1-3, with a possible D match to TRBD1 (5 bases). V lost 6 bases and J 0 bases, leaving 12 bases between the germline ends. CDR3 length: 15 amino acids. The germline V gene has CDR1 MNHNY and CDR2 SVGAGI (reference sequence). In nucleotides, the CDR3 is TGTGCCAGCAGCCCGGGACCTAACTCTGGAAACACCATATATTTT. This encodes CASSPGPNSGNTIYF.

The chain links TRBV5-6 to TRBJ1-2; weak D call: TRBD1 (5 bases). CDR1 and CDR2 (germline): SGHDT, YYEEEE. Trimming shortened V by 0 bases and J by 5 bases, and 11 bases separated the two germline ends. The CDR3 loop spans 14 amino acids. The CDR3 here is CASSLEGGTYGYTF. The CDR3 DNA reads as TGTGCCAGCAGCTTGGAAGGTGGGACTTATGGCTACACCTTC.

This chain connects TRBV28 to TRBJ2-2; D ambiguous. The germline CDR1 and CDR2 sequences are MDHEN and SYDVKM. The CDR3 has 16 amino acids. The V gene lost 5 bases and the J gene lost 6 bases, with 19 bases spanning the gap. In DNA, the CDR3 is TGTGCCAGCAGTCTTTCGACAAGACGGGCCGCCGGGGAGCTGTTTTTT. This sequence encodes CASSLSTRRAAGELFF.

J is TRBJ2-1 and V is TRBV18; TRBD2 is a possible D gene (5 bases). CDR1 is KGHSH and CDR2 is LQKENI in the germline V gene. V lost 2 bases to trimming and J lost 6 bases, with 11 bases between them. The CDR3 totals 14 residues. CDR3: CASSPIRTGNEQFF. The CDR3 DNA sequence: TGTGCCAGCTCACCAATAAGGACTGGCAATGAGCAGTTCTTC. Together with reference TRBV18 and TRBJ2-1, the CDR3 gives the full variable domain: NAGVMQNPRHLVRRRGQEARLRCSPMKGHSHVYWYRQLPEEGLKFMVYLQKENIIDESGMPKERFSAEFPKEGPSILRIQQVVRGDSAAYFCASSPIRTGNEQFFGPGTRLTVL.

This rearrangement joins TRBV18 to TRBJ1-2; unclear D gene. The CDR3 loop spans 17 amino acids. The germline V gene has CDR1 KGHSH and CDR2 LQKENI. V lost 0 bases, J lost 0 bases, and 14 bases lay in between. CDR3: CASSPPWAGQPNYGYTF. The CDR3 DNA follows: TGTGCCAGCTCACCACCGTGGGCAGGCCAACCTAACTATGGCTACACCTTC.

On this clone itself: One junction end disagrees with the germline gene, perhaps due to a read error. CDR3 DNA sequence: TGTGCCAGCATTTTAACTAGAAACACCGGGGAGCTGTTTTTT. This encodes CASILTRNTGELFF. The chain joins TRBV28 to TRBJ2-2, with D perhaps matching TRBD2 (5 bases). The CDR3 sequence is 14 residues long. Germline V gives CDR1 MDHEN, CDR2 SYDVKM.

The J gene is TRBJ2-5, the V gene TRBV11-2, with a possible D match to TRBD2 (5 bases). From germline, CDR1 is SGHAT and CDR2 FQNNGV. The CDR3 covers 12 residues. Trimming took 3 bases from V and 7 from J, leaving 9 bases between them. The DNA for the CDR3 is TGTGCCAGCAGCTTCGGTCGGGGGACCCAGTACTTC. It codes for CASSFGRGTQYF.

V is TRBV11-3 and J is TRBJ2-5; no definite D call. V shed 0 bases and J shed 2 bases, with 7 bases lying between them. CDR1 is SGHNT and CDR2 is YENEEA in the germline V gene. This CDR3 is built from 14 residues. DNA for the CDR3: TGTGCCAGCAGCTTAGACTCACATCAAGAGACCCAGTACTTC. Its protein product is CASSLDSHQETQYF.

The V call is TRBV6-1, the J call TRBJ1-2; D call uncertain. V was clipped by 2 bases and J by 4 bases, with 5 bases between them. The germline V gene has CDR1 MNHNS and CDR2 SASEGT. The CDR3 is made up of 12 amino acids. CDR3: CASSERVYGYTF. As DNA, the CDR3 is TGTGCCAGCAGTGAACGGGTCTATGGCTACACCTTC.

The gene calls are TRBV4-3 and TRBJ2-5; no definite D call. Deletions cut 0 bases from V and 5 bases from J, with 7 bases between. CDR3 length equals 13 residues. Germline V gene data show CDR1 as LGHNA and CDR2 as YSLEER. The CDR3: CASSQDRAETQYF. DNA for the CDR3: TGCGCCAGCAGCCAAGACAGAGCGGAGACCCAGTACTTC.

V and J are TRBV13 and TRBJ1-4; 10 bases are a match to TRBD1. Per the germline V gene, CDR1 is PRHDT and CDR2 is FYEKMQ (reference sequence). V lost 3 bases and J lost 7; bases outside the gene matches: 2. The length of the CDR3 is 14 residues. CDR3 DNA: TGTGCCAGCAGCTTCCGGGACAGGGGTGAAAAACTGTTTTTT. This translates into CASSFRDRGEKLFF. The full variable domain, in which reference TRBV13 and TRBJ1-4 provide the parts outside the CDR3, is AAGVIQSPRHLIKEKRETATLKCYPIPRHDTVYWYQQGPGQDPQFLISFYEKMQSDKGSIPDRFSAQQFSDYHSELNMSSLELGDSALYFCASSFRDRGEKLFFGSGTQLSVL.

This clone turned up a few times. V and J are TRBV7-9 and TRBJ2-5; TRBD2 might be the D (6 bases). The CDR3 is 15 residues long. V lost 0 bases to trimming and J lost 5 bases, with 13 bases between them. Germline V lookup: CDR1 SEHNR, CDR2 FQNEAQ (reference sequence). CDR3 sequence reads: CASSLAGGIFETQYF. The CDR3, as DNA: TGTGCCAGCAGCTTAGCGGGCGGGATTTTCGAGACCCAGTACTTC.

The chain joins TRBV28 to TRBJ1-1, with no clear D. The germline CDR1 and CDR2 sequences are MDHEN and SYDVKM. The CDR3 runs 12 residues. With 8 bases removed from V and 5 bases from J, the gap between germline ends came to 12 bases. DNA for the CDR3: TGTGCCAGCCGCAAGGTTTTGACTGAAGCTTTCTTT. This gives the protein CASRKVLTEAFF.

The chain combines TRBV9 with TRBJ1-1; TRBD1 might be the D (5 bases). The CDR3 consists of 16 residues. Germline-derived CDR1 and CDR2 are SGDLS and YYNGEE. The V end was cut by 3 bases, the J end by 0 bases, with 15 bases between. The CDR3, as DNA: TGTGCCAGCAGCGCCCCACGGGGGGGGTTGAACACTGAAGCTTTCTTT. Residues: CASSAPRGGLNTEAFF.

This clone was seen once. The chain is built from TRBV5-1 and TRBJ2-3; 10 bases are shared with TRBD2. The junction had 3 bases not matched to a gene; V was cut back by 2 bases and J by 3 bases. Germline CDR1 is SGHRS and CDR2 is YFSETQ. This CDR3 contains 15 residues. CDR3: CASSFGLAETDTQYF. In nucleotides, the CDR3 is TGCGCCAGCAGCTTCGGACTAGCGGAAACAGATACGCAGTATTTT.

This chain links TRBV19 with TRBJ1-1; D not resolved. V was trimmed by 1 base and J by 0 bases, leaving 6 bases between them. The CDR3 sequence is 14 residues long. Germline CDR1 reads LNHDA; CDR2 reads SQIVND (reference sequence). Here the CDR3 DNA reads TGTGCCAGTAGTATAGGAGAGTTGAACACTGAAGCTTTCTTT. It codes for CASSIGELNTEAFF.

The chain uses TRBV20-1 and TRBJ1-2, with TRBD1 as a possible D gene (5 bases). Germline V lookup: CDR1 DFQATT, CDR2 SNEGSKA (reference sequence). V lost 4 bases, J lost 8 bases, and 11 bases lay in between. The CDR3 has 11 residues. The CDR3 nucleotides are TGCAGTGCTAACAGGAAGGGCGGCTACACCTTC. Protein: CSANRKGGYTF.

The rearrangement uses TRBV7-8 and TRBJ1-5; perhaps TRBD1 as D (6 bases). Trimming took 1 base from V and 8 from J, leaving 12 bases between them. The germline V gene encodes CDR1 SGHVS and CDR2 FQNEAQ. The CDR3 has 14 residues. In nucleotides, the CDR3 is TGTGCCAGCAGCTTAGGGAAGGGGGAGAAGCCCCAGCATTTT. Its protein is CASSLGKGEKPQHF.

A remark on this clone: One end of the junction fails to match germline, which may point to a read error. The rearrangement links TRBV7-7 to TRBJ2-1; TRBD2 matches at 8 bases. The CDR3 sequence is 15 residues long. Germline loops: CDR1 SSHAT, CDR2 FNYEAQ (reference sequence). The CDR3 is CASSQSGGSYNEQFF. The CDR3 DNA reads as TGTGCTAGCAGCCAAAGCGGGGGCTCCTACAATGAGCAGTTCTTC.

This rearrangement joins TRBV29-1 to TRBJ2-6; maybe TRBD2 (5 bases). V was cut by 2 bases and J by 0 bases, with 14 bases left in between. Germline CDR1 reads SQVTM; CDR2 reads ANQGSEA. The CDR3 is made up of 17 amino acids. The chain's CDR3 is CSVEFSIGLSGANVLTF. The CDR3 region has the DNA TGCAGCGTTGAATTTAGTATCGGACTCTCTGGGGCCAACGTCCTGACTTTC.

The chain combines TRBV15 with TRBJ2-1; D unclear. The CDR3 has 13 residues. V was pared by 4 bases and J by 0 bases, with 4 bases between. Per germline, CDR1 LNHNV and CDR2 YYDKDF (reference sequence). In DNA form, the CDR3 reads TGTGCCACCAGCACCGGCTCCTACAATGAGCAGTTCTTC. It specifies CATSTGSYNEQFF.

This clone was seen just once. The rearrangement links TRBV28 to TRBJ2-3; 9 nucleotides line up with TRBD2. J was trimmed by 2 bases and V by 5 bases; bases with no gene match: 8. Per the germline V gene, CDR1 is MDHEN and CDR2 is SYDVKM. The CDR3 extends over 16 amino acids. The CDR3 DNA reads as TGTGCCAGCAGTGATCAGACTAGCGGAGTCACAGATACGCAGTATTTT. Translation gives CASSDQTSGVTDTQYF.

V and J are TRBV11-2 and TRBJ2-5; D is unclear. CDR1 and CDR2 (germline): SGHAT, FQNNGV. This CDR3 has 13 amino acids. The V gene lost 5 bases and the J gene lost 1 base, with 8 bases spanning the gap. DNA of the CDR3: TGTGCCAGCAGCGTGTGGGGCCAAGAGACCCAGTACTTC. This encodes CASSVWGQETQYF. The variable domain in full, with the rest retrieved from reference TRBV11-2 and TRBJ2-5, is EAGVAQSPRYKIIEKRQSVAFWCNPISGHATLYWYQQILGQGPKLLIQFQNNGVVDDSQLPKDRFSAERLKGVDSTLKIQPAKLEDSAVYLCASSVWGQETQYFGPGTRLLVL.